This TCR beta chain was sequenced in a study of radiotherapy plus CTLA-4 blockade in lung cancer. Looking at the study overall: Of the patients, about 19% showed objective responses and roughly 30% attained disease control. General study points: Blood TCR clones of tumor origin expanded after radiotherapy plus ipilimumab.

Chemo-refractory metastatic non-small-cell lung cancer patients were treated with focal radiation plus CTLA-4 blockade with ipilimumab. Data came from immunoSEQ multiplex PCR; TCRdb stores just in-frame clones and leaves some out. Of around 59,000 clones listed, about 72% are singletons. With respect to this clone: What it recognizes is unknown. Within the sample, other DNA sequences also encode this same CDR3.

This sequence originates from a human donor with non-small cell lung cancer whose response to radiotherapy plus ipilimumab could not be evaluated. Sequences were derived from peripheral blood, sampled from a patient treated with radiotherapy plus ipilimumab.

CDR3 residues: CASSLETGGANTEAFF. The CDR3 DNA sequence: TGCGCCAGCAGCTTGGAAACAGGGGGAGCGAACACTGAAGCTTTCTTT. The chain employs TRBV5-1 and TRBJ1-1; TRBD1 matches 8 bases. The CDR3 is 16 amino acids. Germline V CDR1 and CDR2: SGHRS, YFSETQ. The J segment lost 1 base and the V segment lost 0 bases, leaving 5 bases of the junction unmatched.